This T cell receptor beta chain is drawn from a study of shared clonotypes between healthy human individuals. Study overall: Three plates were used per donor for CD4 naive, three for CD4 memory, two for CD8 naive and one for CD8 memory.

CD4+ cells were split into CD45RA+ naive and CD45RA-negative memory subsets. This CDR3 is built from 14 residues. V was clipped by 5 bases and J by 3 bases, with 10 bases between them. Looked up from germline, CDR1 is SEHNR and CDR2 is FQNEAQ (reference sequence). Splitting of each subset's genomic DNA was done evenly across several immunoSEQ plates. The protocol was immunoSEQ multiplex PCR, while the TCRdb copy is restricted to in-frame clones and leaves out a portion. The sample contains about 2 million clones, roughly 94% of which appear only once. Material: naive CD4+ T cells sorted from blood. As to subset: CD45RA+ positively selected. The TCR originated in a man between 18 and 29 years old in good health. This chain links TRBV7-9 with TRBJ1-4; D not certain. DNA of the CDR3: TGTGCCAGCAGCCCGGTCCCCGCTAATGAAAAACTGTTTTTT. It encodes CASSPVPANEKLFF.